These 30 T cell receptor beta chains originate from one sample sequenced in a study of tumor and adjacent non-tumor tissue in lung cancer. No cell sorting was done before RNA was extracted from the tissue. The normal lung tissue was taken more than 3 cm from the tumor edge. Three rounds of nested PCR, following a modified ARM-PCR protocol, produced the TCRbeta library. MiXCR, applied by TCRdb to the multiplex PCR reads, yields one record per CDR3 protein. The repertoire holds 75,000 to 95,000 distinct CDR3 sequences, with more than 65% as singletons. Sequenced sample: distant non-tumor lung tissue. Every receptor here comes from a woman aged 45-65 years with non-small cell lung cancer.

With regard to this clonotype: With a much larger clone just one base away, this may be a read error. V usage is TRBV30 and J usage is TRBJ2-2, with D unclear. The germline V gene encodes CDR1 GTSNPN and CDR2 SVGIG (reference sequence). The CDR3 loop spans 12 amino acids. CDR3 amino acids: CTWNNLVAELFF. The CDR3 DNA reads as TGTACCTGGAATAATCTGGTTGCGGAGCTGTTTTTT.

This clonotype turned up a few times. This chain links TRBV6-5 with TRBJ1-2, with unresolved D. Germline V gene data show CDR1 as MNHEY and CDR2 as SVGAGI. V was trimmed by 2 bases and J by 1 base, leaving 5 bases between them. The CDR3 length is 13 residues. This CDR3 is CASSYENNYGYTF. For the CDR3, the DNA is TGTGCCAGCAGTTACGAGAATAACTATGGCTACACCTTC.

In the case of this clonotype: At one boundary the junction diverges from the germline segment, which might be a read error. V usage is TRBV5-1 and J usage is TRBJ2-7, with no clear D. The germline gives CDR1 SGHRS, CDR2 YFSETQ. The CDR3 has 12 amino acids. The chain's CDR3 is CVSNSLSYEQYF. The CDR3 DNA reads as TGCGTCAGCAACAGCCTTTCCTACGAGCAGTATTTC.

Remarks on this clonotype: Since no conserved phenylalanine or tryptophan closes the CDR3, a read error is the likely cause. The rearrangement links TRBV29-1 to TRBJ2-7; D might be TRBD2 (5 bases). CDR1 SQVTM and CDR2 ANQGSEA come from the germline V gene. The CDR3 extends over 13 amino acids. The CDR3 region has the DNA TGCAGCGCGATGGACCGGGGAGTCTACGAACAGTACCTC. Encoded protein: CSAMDRGVYEQYL.

Details on this clonotype: Compared with germline, one end of the junction differs, possibly owing to a read error. This chain links TRBV12-3 or TRBV12-4 with TRBJ1-2; D is perhaps TRBD1 (5 bases). The CDR3 is 13 residues long. The CDR3 DNA reads as TGTGCCAGCAGCATCGGGGCAGACTATGGCTACACATTC. It yields the protein CASSIGADYGYTF.

Note on this clonotype: A much larger clone differs by one base, so this may be a read error. The rearrangement uses TRBV7-9 and TRBJ2-1; D is undetermined. The CDR3 totals 13 residues. Germline V gene lookup returns CDR1 SEHNR and CDR2 FQNEAQ (reference sequence). This CDR3 reads CAISLKSLNEQFF. The DNA of the CDR3 is TGTGCCATCAGCTTAAAGTCTCTCAATGAGCAGTTCTTC.

In the case of this clonotype: Relative to the germline gene, one junction end is altered; a read error may explain this. The CDR3 DNA sequence: TGCAGTGCTAAGAAGCGGGAGGGAGGTGAGCACTTCTTC. Translation: CSAKKREGGEHFF. This sequence joins TRBV29-1 and TRBJ2-1; TRBD2 matches at 10 bases. The CDR3 runs to 13 residues. The germline V gene has CDR1 SQVTM and CDR2 ANQGSEA.

On this clonotype itself: This CDR3 is missing its conserved last phenylalanine or tryptophan, likely due to a read error. Because the CDR3's place on the DNA is in doubt, the DNA is left out and the CDR3 is given as listed by TCRdb. The CDR3 region is CSVENRGRERFL. This rearrangement joins TRBV29-1 to TRBJ2-1; the DNA was not used to check the table's D call, TRBD1. The V gene's germline CDR1 is SQVTM and CDR2 ANQGSEA. The CDR3 is 12 amino acids long, termini counted.

This clonotype came up a few times. The junction does not match germline at one end; this may be a read error. The chain is built from TRBV5-1 and TRBJ1-5; D is undetermined. CDR1 and CDR2 from the germline V gene are SGHRS and YFSETQ. The length of the CDR3 is 15 residues. CDR3 residues: CAGSWLPDSNQPQHF. In DNA form, the CDR3 reads TGCGCCGGCAGCTGGCTCCCTGATAGCAATCAGCCCCAGCATTTT.

Worth noting for this clonotype: At one end, the junction sequence differs from germline, possibly due to a read error. This chain joins TRBV12-3 or TRBV12-4 and TRBJ1-1, with D tentatively TRBD1 (6 bases). The CDR3 covers 16 residues. CDR3 sequence reads: CASSLRAGAGNAEALF. The CDR3 region has the DNA TGTGCCAGCAGTTTAAGAGCAGGGGCTGGGAACGCTGAAGCTCTCTTT.

With respect to this clonotype: This CDR3 fails to terminate in the conserved phenylalanine or tryptophan, so it likely reflects a read error. The chain joins TRBV4-1 to TRBJ2-2, with unresolved D. CDR1 is MGHRA, CDR2 YSYEKL, per germline. The CDR3 extends over 12 amino acids. The germline V and J ends were trimmed by 6 bases and 7 bases, with 9 bases remaining between them. The CDR3 DNA sequence: TGCGCCAGCAGGGTGGCCGGCGGGGAGCTGTTTTCT. It encodes CASRVAGGELFS.

This sequence joins TRBV10-2 and TRBJ1-1; D is undetermined. CDR3 length: 14 residues. Germline V gene sequence: CDR1 WSHSY, CDR2 SAAADI. Trimming pared 9 bases from V and 6 bases from J, leaving 20 bases between. The CDR3 is CASSSLDRVAEAFF. Written as DNA, the CDR3 is TGCGCCAGTAGTTCCCTAGATAGGGTAGCTGAAGCTTTCTTT.

As regards this clonotype: An end of the junction does not agree with germline; a read error may underlie this. The J gene is TRBJ2-1, the V gene TRBV12-5; 9 bases match TRBD2. This CDR3 has 17 amino acids. CDR1 is LGHNT, CDR2 FRNRAP, per germline. In nucleotides, the CDR3 is TGTGCTACTGGTTTGGGCCTCCCAGCGGGAGGAAGGGATGAGCAATTCTTC. Its translation: CATGLGLPAGGRDEQFF.

This clonotype was detected once. This CDR3 is CASSWTKVVDEQFF. The CDR3 DNA sequence: TGCGCCAGCAGCTGGACTAAGGTTGTTGATGAGCAGTTCTTC. The V gene is TRBV4-1, the J gene TRBJ2-1; D perhaps matches TRBD2 (6 bases). Germline assignment: CDR1 MGHRA and CDR2 YSYEKL. The CDR3 length is 14 residues. Trimming left V 5 bases short and J 8 bases short, with 16 bases between.

With regard to this clonotype: The junction does not match germline at one end; this may be a read error. The chain recombines TRBV12-3 or TRBV12-4 with TRBJ2-2; 9 nucleotides agree with TRBD1. This CDR3 is 16 amino acids long. The CDR3 DNA follows: TGTGCCAGCAGGCCCCCACAGGGGGCGAACACCGGGTGGCTGTGTTTT. Its protein product is CASRPPQGANTGWLCF.

Worth noting for this clonotype: Its ends do not fully match the called genes, so a read error is possible. The V gene is TRBV24-1, the J gene TRBJ2-2, with a weak D call TRBD2 (5 bases). Germline loops: CDR1 KGHDR, CDR2 SFDVKD. The CDR3 contains 17 residues. Here the CDR3 reads CATSLSWAGPNTGEPFF. The CDR3 nucleotides read TGTGCCACCAGTCTCTCCTGGGCTGGACCGAACACCGGGGAGCCGTTTTTT.

The rearrangement joins TRBV29-1 to TRBJ1-2, with D unclear. CDR3 length: 12 residues. Germline values: CDR1 SQVTM, CDR2 ANQGSEA. V was trimmed by 5 bases and J by 5 bases, leaving 12 bases between them. Here the CDR3 DNA reads TGCAGCGTTCACAGCGGCGGTTATGGCTACACCTTC. Its translation: CSVHSGGYGYTF.

This chain links TRBV29-1 with TRBJ2-3; D possibly corresponds to TRBD1 (6 bases). The germline V gene has CDR1 SQVTM and CDR2 ANQGSEA. V lost 6 bases to trimming and J lost 1 base, with 17 bases between them. The CDR3 totals 15 residues. This CDR3 is CSVVLVGARTDTQYF. Written as DNA, the CDR3 is TGCAGCGTGGTGCTAGTGGGGGCCCGCACAGATACGCAGTATTTT.

Comments on this clonotype: At one of its ends the junction is not consistent with the germline gene, which may arise from a read error. The rearrangement uses TRBV18 and TRBJ1-1, with 7 positions matching TRBD1. The germline V gene has CDR1 KGHSH and CDR2 LQKENI. This CDR3 is built from 16 residues. CDR3 protein: CASSPLATGWYTEASF. CDR3 DNA: TGTGCCAGCTCACCACTAGCGACAGGGTGGTACACTGAAGCTTCCTTT.

This clonotype was counted many times. CDR3: CASSLVDSSYEQYF. The CDR3 DNA sequence: TGTGCCAGCAGCCTCGTCGACTCCTCCTACGAGCAGTACTTC. The chain carries TRBV7-9 and TRBJ2-7; D remains unclear. In germline, CDR1 is SEHNR, CDR2 FQNEAQ (reference sequence). There are 14 residues in the CDR3. Deletions cut 5 bases from V and 0 bases from J, with 11 bases between.

In its sample, this clonotype was seen once. The final CDR3 position lacks the conserved phenylalanine or tryptophan, pointing to a likely read error. This chain joins TRBV20-1 and TRBJ2-7; maybe TRBD2 (5 bases). From germline, CDR1 is DFQATT and CDR2 SNEGSKA (reference sequence). V was clipped by 0 bases and J by 10 bases, with 19 bases between them. The CDR3 is 14 amino acids. The CDR3 DNA follows: TGCAGTGCTAGAGATTCACGGGATCGGTGCGAACAGTACATC. Its translation: CSARDSRDRCEQYI.

Turning to this clonotype: The CDR3 carries no conserved terminal phenylalanine or tryptophan, so it likely arises from a read error. It is unclear where the CDR3 begins or ends on the DNA, so no DNA is shown, and the CDR3 is as TCRdb lists it. The CDR3 is CASSLELGANTETFI. The V call is TRBV11-2, the J call TRBJ1-1; the table's D call TRBD1 went unverified against the DNA. The CDR3 is 15 amino acids long, termini counted. Germline CDR1 and CDR2: SGHAT and FQNNGV.

Comment on this clonotype: The junction departs from germline at one end; a sequencing error may be responsible. The chain has TRBV7-8 and TRBJ2-2; D might be TRBD2 (5 bases). This CDR3 contains 15 residues. From germline, CDR1 is SGHVS and CDR2 FQNEAQ. As DNA, the CDR3 is TGTGCCAGCGCACCCAGGATGTTAGACACCGGGGAGCTATTTTTT. Translated, it gives CASAPRMLDTGELFF. The full variable domain, rest sourced from reference TRBV7-8 and TRBJ2-2, is GAGVSQSPRYKVAKRGQDVALRCDPISGHVSLFWYQQALGQGPEFLTYFQNEAQLDKSGLPSDRFFAERPEGSVSTLKIQRTQQEDSAVYLCASAPRMLDTGELFFGEGSRLTVL.

V usage is TRBV11-1 and J usage is TRBJ2-1; TRBD1 matches 7 bases. Germline trimming cut 5 bases from V and 8 bases from J; bases unmatched to any gene: 9. Germline CDR1 SGHAT, CDR2 FQDESV (reference sequence). This CDR3 spans 14 amino acids. In DNA form, the CDR3 reads TGTGCCAGCAGCACAAGAGGGGGCCTGTATGAGCAGTTCTTC. Amino acids: CASSTRGGLYEQFF. The whole variable domain, filled in from reference TRBV11-1 and TRBJ2-1, reads EAEVAQSPRYKITEKSQAVAFWCDPISGHATLYWYRQILGQGPELLVQFQDESVVDDSQLPKDRFSAERLKGVDSTLKIQPAELGDSAMYLCASSTRGGLYEQFFGPGTRLTVL.

About this clonotype: The junction and the germline gene differ at one end; a read error may be behind it. The chain is built from TRBV12-3 or TRBV12-4 and TRBJ1-4, with 8 bases that match TRBD1. The CDR3 is 14 amino acids. CDR3 region: CASSSTGVGENLFF. CDR3 bases: TGTGCCAGCAGTTCGACAGGGGTTGGTGAAAATCTGTTTTTT.

The chain employs TRBV5-5 and TRBJ2-2; 10 bases align to TRBD1. The V gene end was trimmed by 3 bases and the J gene end by 9 bases; junction bases not matched to a gene: 11. Germline V gene lookup returns CDR1 SGHKS and CDR2 YYEKEE (reference sequence). The CDR3 is 16 residues long. The CDR3 DNA reads TGTGCCAGCAGCTCCGGACAGGGGGGTATCGCCCGGGAGCTGTTTTTT. Encoded protein: CASSSGQGGIARELFF.

In regard to this clonotype: A read error may account for a junction end that differs from germline. The V gene is TRBV12-3 or TRBV12-4, the J gene TRBJ2-2; 9 positions match TRBD1. The CDR3 is 16 residues long. CDR3 amino acids: CASSLGTGTSTGEPFF. The CDR3 DNA reads as TGTGCCAGCAGTCTAGGGACAGGGACGAGCACCGGGGAGCCGTTTTTT.

This clonotype has ten or more counts. This sequence joins TRBV4-2 and TRBJ1-3; D remains unclear. Germline values: CDR1 LGHNA, CDR2 YNFKEQ. The CDR3 is made up of 15 amino acids. The germline V and J ends were trimmed by 0 bases and 0 bases, with 6 bases remaining between them. The CDR3 DNA reads as TGTGCCAGCAGCCAAGACAGATACTCTGGAAACACCATATATTTT. Translated, it gives CASSQDRYSGNTIYF.

This rearrangement joins TRBV29-1 to TRBJ1-4; the D is unclear. CDR3 length: 12 residues. The V gene lost 4 bases and the J gene lost 8 bases, with 11 bases spanning the gap. Germline-derived CDR1 and CDR2 are SQVTM and ANQGSEA. DNA of the CDR3: TGCAGCGTTGGTCGCCAGAGGGAAAAACTGTTTTTT. Protein sequence: CSVGRQREKLFF.

With respect to this clonotype: Mismatch with germline at one junction end may stem from a read error. This chain uses TRBV11-2 with TRBJ2-7; TRBD1 matches at 9 bases. The CDR3 has 15 residues. Germline V lookup: CDR1 SGHAT, CDR2 FQNNGV. The CDR3 loop reads CASSTGTGRTHEQYF. Here the CDR3 DNA reads TGTGCCAGCAGCACCGGGACAGGGCGCACTCACGAGCAGTACTTT.